This entry is about one T cell receptor beta chain. The sample comes from a study of blood T cell repertoires in COVID-19. At the level of the study: Researchers got acute and convalescent COVID-19 samples from the United States, Italy and Spain. The cDNA or gDNA used as material had been derived from T cells, B-cell-depleted T cells, or PBMCs.

From germline, CDR1 is SNHLY and CDR2 FYNNEI. The V and J ends lost 6 bases and 6 bases, in that order; junction bases with no gene match: 11. CDR3 size: 15 residues. Source study methods: How many nucleated cells were present was estimated from reference gene primer amplification. Clones were sequenced by immunoSEQ multiplex PCR, and TCRdb holds only the in-frame ones, with some missing. Clonal size and the V and J genes are those of that table, whereas D and trimming came from the DNA. The sample has 190,000 or so clones; 80% to 90% are singletons. The material sequenced was peripheral blood. This TCR came from a woman older than 75 with COVID-19, enrolled during active disease. V is TRBV2 and J is TRBJ1-5, with 7 bases identical to TRBD1. CDR3 nucleotide sequence: TGTGCCAGCAGATCAGGGGGAGGTAGAAGTCAGCCCCAGCATTTT. Its translation: CASRSGGGRSQPQHF.